This T cell receptor (beta chain) was profiled in a study of T cell clonality in common variable immunodeficiency (dated by TCRdb to the mid-2010s). Results and caveats for the whole study, not just this receptor: Correlations of repertoire features with clinical complications were constrained by heterogeneity among patients within the CVID cohort. CVID TCRbeta sequences reportedly showed fewer deletions and N-nucleotide insertions and lacked highly modified clones with 13 or more V deletions. Despite equal DNA input, controls averaged approximately 88,000 unique sequences per sample versus about 30,000 in CVID samples. It was noted by the authors that sequencing of the repertoires of T cell subpopulations would be needed to clarify the cause of the increased clonality in CVID. TCRbeta clonality was higher in CVID subjects than in healthy controls (t-test p = 0.018), and the increase was most characteristic of about a third of subjects. Fewer TCRbeta clones were shared among CVID subjects than among healthy controls (p < 0.0001).

The table lists this clone with many counts. Its antigen is unknown. The read finishes 3 residues shy of the CDR3 end, and the germline J gene is used to complete it. Most CVID patients and most healthy controls were of Caucasian heritage. From each donor, about 4.5 to 9 ml of heparinized peripheral whole blood was collected. Genomic DNA from adults with common variable immune deficiency (CVID) and from healthy adult controls was the source for sequencing TCRbeta CDR3 repertoires. The control group was made up of some 22 healthy adult volunteers (about ten male and roughly twelve female) whose ages ranged from roughly 20 to 66 years, with a mean age of 34. Diluted blood was subjected to density centrifugation over Hypaque 1077 or Ficoll-Paque for isolation of peripheral blood mononuclear cells. Genomic DNA was extracted from unsorted mononuclear cells by Qiagen column purification or by a centrifugation-based method.

From the germline V gene, CDR1 is ENHRY and CDR2 is SYGVKD. At the junction V is shortened by 2 bases and J by 2 bases; bases outside the gene matches: 9. From its cysteine to its phenylalanine, the CDR3 spans 17 amino acids. Sequencing covers 42 bases of the CDR3, shown here with the frame starting at base 1. For sequencing input, CVID and control samples contributed equivalent amounts of genomic DNA. For every sample, a 60 bp segment covering the rearranged TCRbeta CDR3 region was amplified and then sequenced. The immunoSEQ assay, a bias-corrected multiplex PCR combined with high-throughput sequencing, was used to amplify TCRbeta. Regarding the original processing steps: Each unique nucleotide sequence was treated as a clone and annotated with V, D and J genes, copy number and frequency. Sequences were labeled productive if in frame, and non-productive if out of frame or containing stop codons. Clonality was calculated from Shannon's entropy as previously described. Mean CDR3 Kyte-Doolittle hydropathy was derived from the predicted amino acid sequences of productive clones. Scaled V gene usage was hierarchically clustered using Manhattan distance and complete linkage with the R hclust function. Sharing of clones by CDR3 amino acid sequence was evaluated by resampling 12 repertoires per group over 100 rounds. The repertoires were searched for 60 to 70 published EBV-specific TCRbeta sequences and almost 250 published CMV-specific TCRbeta sequences. A couple of CVID samples that yielded fewer than 10,000 sequences were excluded from the analysis, so 40 to 50 CVID repertoires were retained. The clones in this table, taken by TCRdb from immuneACCESS, are in-frame only. Not every clone is retained; where verified, under half of the shortfall comes from an unresolved V gene, and the cause of the rest is unknown. V and J calls and clone size are as listed in that table; D and trimming were resolved from the DNA. The sample features some 40,000 clones, and none is a singleton. The ten largest make up less than 3% of the sample.

Specimen: peripheral blood mononuclear cells. This TCR was recovered from a person aged 18 to 70 in good health. Recombination joined TRBV10-3 with TRBJ2-3, with 8 bases matching TRBD2. The DNA read from the CDR3 is TGTGCCATCAGTGAGAGTAGTCGAGCGGGAGTCACAGATACG. This is translated as CAISESSRAGVTDT. The full CDR3 is CAISESSRAGVTDTQYF.